The 9 T cell receptor beta chains below come from one sample, sequenced in a study of post-analysis software for immune sequencing data. Points from the study as a whole: Comparison of patients with controls showed four or five TRBV segments more frequent in patients, TRBV5-6, TRBV5-1 and TRBV20-1 among them.

TCR beta cDNA libraries included unique molecular identifiers. A single record per CDR3 protein comes from TCRdb applying MiXCR to the PCR reads. The profile shows about 560,000 distinct CDR3 sequences, around 44% of them singletons. For these receptors, no antigen is known. Sequenced material: blood. The receptors stem from a girl aged 10-17 years with multiple sclerosis.

In its sample, this clonotype was seen once. The V and J genes are TRBV7-2 and TRBJ2-1, with 10 bases that match TRBD2. V lost 5 bases and J lost 10; bases outside the gene matches: 8. The CDR3 loop spans 14 amino acids. Germline assignment: CDR1 SGHTA and CDR2 FQGNSA. In nucleotides, the CDR3 is TGTGCCAGCAGCCCTCTAGCGGGAGCGGGAGAGCAGTTCTTC. This translates into CASSPLAGAGEQFF.

This clonotype was seen more than once but under ten times. The chain joins TRBV7-9 to TRBJ1-2; TRBD1 might be the D (5 bases). V lost 4 bases, J lost 2 bases, and 26 bases lay in between. The CDR3 is 19 residues long. Germline V CDR1 and CDR2: SEHNR, FQNEAQ (reference sequence). As DNA, the CDR3 is TGTGCCAGCAGCTCCCTCGCTCGAGGCCTAGGGGCAGCAAACTATGGCTACACCTTC. Protein sequence: CASSSLARGLGAANYGYTF. Full variable domain (rest looked up from reference TRBV7-9 and TRBJ1-2): DTGVSQNPRHKITKRGQNVTFRCDPISEHNRLYWYRQTLGQGPEFLTYFQNEAQLEKSRLLSDRFSAERPKGSFSTLEIQRTEQGDSAMYLCASSSLARGLGAANYGYTFGSGTRLTVV.

This clonotype has just a few counts. The gene calls are TRBV2 and TRBJ2-3, with D possibly being TRBD1 (6 bases). The germline V and J ends were trimmed by 7 bases and 2 bases, with 13 bases remaining between them. Germline CDR1 reads SNHLY; CDR2 reads FYNNEI. The CDR3 contains 14 residues. DNA for the CDR3: TGTGCCAGCATTGGGAAGGGGGTCACAGATACGCAGTATTTT. As protein: CASIGKGVTDTQYF.

This clonotype appeared a few times. The CDR3 sequence is CASSRGQGANRNQPQHF. The DNA for the CDR3 is TGCGCCAGCAGCCGTGGACAGGGGGCGAATCGCAATCAGCCCCAGCATTTT. The chain is built from TRBV4-1 and TRBJ1-5; 11 bases agree with TRBD1. The CDR3 has 17 residues. From germline, CDR1 is MGHRA and CDR2 YSYEKL. V trimming: 4 bases; J trimming: 2 bases; junction bases outside the gene matches: 7.

The chain joins TRBV10-3 to TRBJ2-5; possible D gene TRBD1, 5 bases. The J call may be in error: the DNA end matches TRBJ2-7 better. The germline V gene encodes CDR1 ENHRY and CDR2 SYGVKD. This CDR3 region has 16 residues. The CDR3 region is CAIREMDNLITYEQYF. For the CDR3, the DNA is TGTGCCATCAGGGAGATGGACAACCTGATAACCTACGAGCAGTACTTC.

The chain couples TRBV20-1 to TRBJ2-3; TRBD2 agrees at 9 bases. With V trimmed by 1 base and J by 6 bases, 5 bases remained unmatched. This CDR3 is 14 amino acids long. The V gene's germline CDR1 is DFQATT and CDR2 SNEGSKA (reference sequence). For the CDR3, the DNA is TGCAGTGCTAGAGTTGCGGGGGGGCACGATACGCAGTATTTT. This sequence encodes CSARVAGGHDTQYF.

The chain uses TRBV12-3 or TRBV12-4 and TRBJ2-7, with TRBD2 matching over 7 bases. Trimming at V came to 6 bases and at J to 0 bases, leaving 8 bases not matched to a gene. CDR3 size: 15 residues. The CDR3 loop reads CASSLTSAFSYEQYF. The CDR3 region has the DNA TGTGCCAGCAGCCTTACTAGCGCATTCTCCTACGAGCAGTACTTC.

This clonotype was detected only a few times. The V call is TRBV2, the J call TRBJ1-1; D unclear. V lost 0 bases and J 8 bases, leaving 7 bases between the germline ends. This CDR3 region has 12 residues. CDR1 and CDR2 from the germline V gene are SNHLY and FYNNEI. The CDR3 sequence: CASSEAMGEAFF. The CDR3 region has the DNA TGTGCCAGCAGTGAAGCTATGGGAGAAGCTTTCTTT.

This clonotype was seen more than once but under ten times. The genes are TRBV3-1 and TRBJ2-1, with 7 bases aligning to TRBD2. Germline CDR1 reads LGHDT; CDR2 reads YNNKEL (reference sequence). V trimming: 0 bases; J trimming: 7 bases; junction bases outside the gene matches: 9. The CDR3 is 16 amino acids. CDR3 nucleotide sequence: TGTGCCAGCAGCCAAGATATGGGAGGAGCGGGGAATGAGCAGTTCTTC. It specifies CASSQDMGGAGNEQFF.